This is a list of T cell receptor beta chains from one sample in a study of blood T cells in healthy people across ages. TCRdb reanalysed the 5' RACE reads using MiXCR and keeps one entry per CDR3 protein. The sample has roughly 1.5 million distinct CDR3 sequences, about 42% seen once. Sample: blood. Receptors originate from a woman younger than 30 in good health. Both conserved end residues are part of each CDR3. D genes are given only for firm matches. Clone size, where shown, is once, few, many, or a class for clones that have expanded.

cdr3_aa: CSASPLGGLILPYKEQFF; cdr3_nt: TGCAGTGCCTCCCCGCTGGGGGGTCTCATCTTACCCTACAAGGAGCAGTTCTTC; d_call: NA; clone_size: once; j_call: TRBJ2-1; v_call: TRBV20-1
cdr3_aa: CASGRTGRNTEAFF; cdr3_nt: TGTGCCAGCGGTCGGACAGGGCGGAACACTGAAGCTTTCTTT; d_call: TRBD1; clone_size: NA; j_call: TRBJ1-1; v_call: TRBV2
cdr3_aa: CASSTTYGYNEQFF; cdr3_nt: TGTGCCAGCAGTACCACCTACGGGTACAATGAGCAGTTCTTC; d_call: NA; clone_size: NA; j_call: TRBJ2-1; v_call: TRBV6-2/TRBV6-3
cdr3_aa: CSAAFAKAGNNEQFF; cdr3_nt: TGCAGCGCCGCATTTGCGAAAGCGGGAAACAATGAGCAGTTCTTC; d_call: TRBD2; clone_size: NA; j_call: TRBJ2-1; v_call: TRBV29-1
cdr3_aa: CASNRTGANEQFF; cdr3_nt: TGTGCCAGCAACCGAACAGGGGCCAATGAGCAGTTCTTC; d_call: TRBD1; clone_size: NA; j_call: TRBJ2-1; v_call: TRBV6-2/TRBV6-3
cdr3_aa: CASKTPDRNGHEQYF; cdr3_nt: TGTGCCAGCAAGACCCCGGACAGAAATGGCCACGAGCAGTACTTC; d_call: NA; clone_size: NA; j_call: TRBJ2-7; v_call: TRBV21-1
cdr3_aa: CSVEVRTGLETQFF; cdr3_nt: TGCAGCGTTGAAGTGAGGACAGGGCTAGAGACCCAGTTCTTC; d_call: TRBD1; clone_size: NA; j_call: TRBJ2-1; v_call: TRBV29-1
cdr3_aa: CASRVELSTDTQYF; cdr3_nt: TGCGCCAGCAGGGTGGAGCTCAGCACAGATACGCAGTATTTT; d_call: NA; clone_size: NA; j_call: TRBJ2-3; v_call: TRBV5-1
cdr3_aa: CSETTGSSYNEQFF; cdr3_nt: TGCAGCGAGACCACCGGGAGCTCCTACAATGAGCAGTTCTTC; d_call: NA; clone_size: few; j_call: TRBJ2-1; v_call: TRBV29-1
cdr3_aa: CASSFRREHSPLHF; cdr3_nt: TGTGCCAGCAGCTTCAGAAGAGAGCATTCACCCCTCCACTTT; d_call: NA; clone_size: NA; j_call: TRBJ1-6; v_call: TRBV5-5
cdr3_aa: CSARLDGNTIYF; cdr3_nt: TGCAGTGCTAGACTGGACGGAAACACCATATATTTT; d_call: NA; clone_size: NA; j_call: TRBJ1-3; v_call: TRBV20-1
cdr3_aa: CAISEGGGSGYTF; cdr3_nt: TGTGCCATCAGTGAAGGCGGAGGGAGCGGCTACACCTTC; d_call: NA; clone_size: NA; j_call: TRBJ1-2; v_call: TRBV10-3
cdr3_aa: CSARVRTGGFTDTQYF; cdr3_nt: TGCAGTGCTAGAGTTAGGACGGGGGGGTTCACAGATACGCAGTATTTT; d_call: TRBD2; clone_size: NA; j_call: TRBJ2-3; v_call: TRBV20-1
cdr3_aa: CASSARDRAYNEQYF; cdr3_nt: TGTGCCAGCAGTGCAAGGGACAGGGCCTACAATGAGCAGTACTTC; d_call: TRBD1; clone_size: NA; j_call: TRBJ2-7; v_call: TRBV6-2/TRBV6-3
cdr3_aa: CASSQGDYLPYEQYF; cdr3_nt: TGCGCCAGCAGCCAAGGAGACTACCTACCCTACGAGCAGTACTTC; d_call: NA; clone_size: many; j_call: TRBJ2-7; v_call: TRBV4-1
cdr3_aa: CASSGTRVGAKNIQYF; cdr3_nt: TGTGCCAGCAGTGGCACGAGAGTGGGAGCCAAAAACATTCAGTACTTC; d_call: NA; clone_size: NA; j_call: TRBJ2-4; v_call: TRBV25-1
cdr3_aa: CASRQGTGGILGTGELFF; cdr3_nt: TGTGCCAGCCGCCAAGGGACAGGGGGGATTTTAGGAACCGGGGAGCTGTTTTTT; d_call: TRBD1; clone_size: NA; j_call: TRBJ2-2; v_call: TRBV3-1
cdr3_aa: CASSPLGGGKLFF; cdr3_nt: TGTGCCAGCAGCCCCCTCGGGGGAGGAAAACTGTTTTTT; d_call: NA; clone_size: NA; j_call: TRBJ1-4; v_call: TRBV7-8